These 20 T cell receptor beta chains came from one sample sequenced in a study of cytomegalovirus exposure and HLA in healthy donors. The table came from immunoSEQ multiplex PCR; TCRdb's copy has only in-frame clones and leaves some out. The sample has about 150,000 clones; about 91% are singletons. Input material: PBMCs. These receptors came from a woman under 30 in good health and CMV-seropositive.

In this sample, this clone turned up once. The CDR3 loop is CAIGHHSNQPQHF. CDR3 nucleotides: TGTGCCATCGGCCATCATAGCAATCAGCCCCAGCATTTT. The V and J genes are TRBV10-3 and TRBJ1-5; no firm D call. Trimming cost V 8 bases and J 0 bases, with 8 bases left between them. CDR3 length: 13 residues. Germline V gene sequence: CDR1 ENHRY, CDR2 SYGVKD.

The chain combines TRBV5-6 with TRBJ2-3, with 8 positions matching TRBD1. Germline assignment: CDR1 SGHDT and CDR2 YYEEEE. The ends lost 3 bases at V and 3 bases at J; junction bases unmatched: 9. There are 16 residues in the CDR3. CDR3 in amino acids: CASSSRQGRITDTQYF. The DNA for the CDR3 is TGTGCCAGCAGCTCTCGACAGGGGCGAATTACAGATACGCAGTATTTT.

The rearrangement links TRBV2 to TRBJ2-3; 8 bases are a match to TRBD1. The CDR3 length is 15 residues. Per the germline V gene, CDR1 is SNHLY and CDR2 is FYNNEI. Losses at the gene ends were 2 bases for V and 2 bases for J; bases not matched to a gene: 3. CDR3 sequence reads: CASSEMGQATDTQYF. The CDR3 region has the DNA TGTGCCAGCAGTGAAATGGGACAGGCCACAGATACGCAGTATTTT.

The chain couples TRBV5-3 to TRBJ2-2; TRBD1 agrees at 11 bases. TRBV5-3 is known as an ORF, though its function is uncertain. This CDR3 has 19 amino acids. Unmatched junction bases numbered 15, after V lost 5 bases and J lost 3 bases. CDR3: CARSHLVPGQGVHTGELFF. The CDR3 DNA reads TGTGCCAGAAGTCACCTTGTACCGGGACAGGGGGTTCACACCGGGGAGCTGTTTTTT.

This sequence joins TRBV18 and TRBJ2-5, with a possible D match to TRBD2 (5 bases). Between the trimmed V and J ends, which lost 1 base and 2 bases, there was a span of 11 bases. The CDR3 covers 15 residues. Germline CDR1 KGHSH, CDR2 LQKENI. The CDR3 region has the DNA TGTGCCAGCTCACCACTGCCTAGCTGGCAAGAGACCCAGTACTTC. Translation: CASSPLPSWQETQYF.

The J gene is TRBJ2-7, the V gene TRBV27, with 7 bases matching TRBD2. Germline V lookup: CDR1 MNHEY, CDR2 SMNVEV (reference sequence). V shed 6 bases, J shed 1 base, and the junction held 3 bases outside the gene matches. This CDR3 is 13 amino acids long. This CDR3 reads CASSTGLSYEQYF. The CDR3 nucleotides read TGTGCCAGCAGCACGGGACTATCCTACGAGCAGTACTTC.

On this clone itself: The same CDR3 also results from other DNA sequences found in this sample. The chain recombines TRBV5-4 with TRBJ1-2; TRBD1 aligns across 7 bases. The CDR3 extends over 13 amino acids. Germline CDR1 is SGHNT and CDR2 is YYREEE (reference sequence). V dropped 4 bases and J dropped 2; count of bases not matched to a gene: 2. CDR3 loop: CASSPTGNYGYTF. The CDR3 bases are TGTGCCAGCAGCCCGACAGGGAACTATGGCTACACCTTC.

The V gene is TRBV2, the J gene TRBJ2-7, with 10 nucleotides matching TRBD1. Germline-derived CDR1 and CDR2 are SNHLY and FYNNEI. The junction had 7 bases not matched to a gene; V was cut back by 7 bases and J by 1 base. The CDR3 runs to 15 residues. CDR3 loop: CASTPDRGGSYEQYF. In nucleotides, the CDR3 is TGTGCCAGCACCCCGGACAGGGGGGGGTCCTACGAGCAGTACTTC.

Comment on this clone: Other nucleotide sequences from this sample produce the same CDR3. The genes are TRBV7-2 and TRBJ1-2, with 8 positions matching TRBD1. J was trimmed by 4 bases and V by 5 bases; bases with no gene match: 3. Germline CDR1 SGHTA, CDR2 FQGNSA. The CDR3 totals 13 residues. The CDR3 nucleotides are TGTGCCAGCAGCCCCGACAGGGGCTATGGCTACACCTTC. This codes for CASSPDRGYGYTF.

The V and J genes are TRBV6-1 and TRBJ1-5; D gene unclear. This CDR3 has 15 residues. Germline V gene sequence: CDR1 MNHNS, CDR2 SASEGT. V lost 1 base and J lost 1, with 8 bases in between. The CDR3 protein is CASSEGQWSNQPQHF. The CDR3 nucleotides are TGTGCCAGCAGTGAAGGGCAGTGGAGCAATCAGCCCCAGCATTTT.

This clone was detected a few times. The chain combines TRBV30 with TRBJ2-7; 8 bases agree with TRBD1. V lost 4 bases, J lost 3 bases, and 5 bases stayed unmatched. The CDR3 contains 13 residues. Germline CDR1 and CDR2: GTSNPN and SVGIG (reference sequence). The CDR3 DNA reads as TGTGCCTGGACCGATGACAGGGGCTACGAGCAGTACTTC. Amino acids: CAWTDDRGYEQYF. Combining the CDR3 with reference TRBV30 and TRBJ2-7 gives the whole variable domain SQTIHQWPATLVQPVGSPLSLECTVEGTSNPNLYWYRQAAGRGLQLLFYSVGIGQISSEVPQNLSASRPQDRQFILSSKKLLLSDSGFYLCAWTDDRGYEQYFGPGTRLTVT.

The V gene is TRBV19, the J gene TRBJ2-7; 8 nucleotides align to TRBD1. The CDR3 runs 15 residues. Germline CDR1 and CDR2: LNHDA and SQIVND (reference sequence). V was clipped by 5 bases and J by 3 bases; unmatched bases: 9. CDR3 bases: TGTGCCAGTAGTCTCGCCGGGACAGGAATCTACGAGCAGTACTTC. This gives the protein CASSLAGTGIYEQYF. The whole variable domain, filled in from reference TRBV19 and TRBJ2-7, reads DGGITQSPKYLFRKEGQNVTLSCEQNLNHDAMYWYRQDPGQGLRLIYYSQIVNDFQKGDIAEGYSVSREKKESFPLTVTSAQKNPTAFYLCASSLAGTGIYEQYFGPGTRLTVT.

The chain links TRBV18 to TRBJ2-5; 11 nucleotides agree with TRBD1. The CDR3 runs to 15 residues. Germline V CDR1 and CDR2: KGHSH, LQKENI. V lost 5 bases, J lost 4 bases, and 6 bases stayed unmatched. CDR3: CASSGQGALPETQYF. CDR3 sequence (DNA): TGTGCCAGCTCAGGACAGGGGGCGCTTCCAGAGACCCAGTACTTC.

The chain uses TRBV7-8 and TRBJ1-2; 7 bases are a match to TRBD1. The germline V gene has CDR1 SGHVS and CDR2 FQNEAQ. Losses at the gene ends were 6 bases for V and 5 bases for J; bases not matched to a gene: 15. This CDR3 has 16 residues. CDR3 DNA: TGTGCCAGCAGTCCGGGCCAGGGGGTCCCTATTTATGGCTACACCTTC. It encodes CASSPGQGVPIYGYTF.

With respect to this clone: Mismatch with germline at one junction end may stem from a read error. The V call is TRBV7-2, the J call TRBJ2-5; D is perhaps TRBD2 (5 bases). The CDR3 contains 11 residues. Germline-derived CDR1 and CDR2 are SGHTA and FQGNSA. This CDR3 is CASSLAGTQYF. CDR3 nucleotides: TGTGCCAGCAGCCTAGCCGGGACCCAGTACTTC.

The rearrangement joins TRBV7-9 to TRBJ1-5, with D hard to call. The CDR3 has 13 amino acids. The V end lost 8 bases, the J end lost 6 bases, and 14 bases lay between the germline ends. Germline lookup yields CDR1 SEHNR and CDR2 FQNEAQ (reference sequence). CDR3 loop: CASPPPGRQPQHF. CDR3 DNA: TGTGCCAGCCCTCCTCCCGGTCGTCAGCCCCAGCATTTT.

This clone was counted once. The chain carries TRBV5-6 and TRBJ2-1; D may be TRBD2 (5 bases). The ends were cut back, 4 bases at V and 6 bases at J, with 8 bases in the middle. Germline CDR1 and CDR2: SGHDT and YYEEEE. The CDR3 loop spans 12 amino acids. The CDR3 bases are TGTGCCAGCAGCGCGGACTTCAATGAGCAGTTCTTC. Its translation is CASSADFNEQFF.

CDR3 loop: CASSRKGAGALTDTQYF. The CDR3 DNA reads as TGTGCCAGCAGCCGAAAGGGAGCGGGGGCCCTCACAGATACGCAGTATTTT. This sequence joins TRBV7-2 and TRBJ2-3; 8 bases align to TRBD2. Germline trimming cut 5 bases from V and 2 bases from J; bases unmatched to any gene: 12. This CDR3 is 17 amino acids long. Germline CDR1 is SGHTA and CDR2 is FQGNSA.

The rearrangement links TRBV5-1 to TRBJ1-1; 12 bases line up with TRBD1. The CDR3 contains 15 residues. V gave up 4 bases and J gave up 1 base; unmatched junction bases: 2. Germline V gene data show CDR1 as SGHRS and CDR2 as YFSETQ. The CDR3 sequence: CASSQGQGANTEAFF. CDR3 sequence (DNA): TGCGCCAGCAGCCAGGGACAGGGGGCGAACACTGAAGCTTTCTTT.

The chain has TRBV5-8 and TRBJ2-5, with TRBD2 identical over 7 bases. Germline loops: CDR1 SGHTS, CDR2 YDEGEE. Unmatched junction bases numbered 7, after V lost 0 bases and J lost 2 bases. CDR3 length equals 16 residues. CDR3 nucleotide sequence: TGTGCCAGCAGCTTGGAGGCGGGAGAGGTTCAAGAGACCCAGTACTTC. Encoded protein: CASSLEAGEVQETQYF. Drawing the rest from reference TRBV5-8 and TRBJ2-5, the complete variable domain is EAGVTQSPTHLIKTRGQQATLRCSPISGHTSVYWYQQALGLGLQFLLWYDEGEERNRGNFPPRFSGRQFPNYSSELNVNALELEDSALYLCASSLEAGEVQETQYFGPGTRLLVL.